The clone carrying this T cell receptor beta chain has at least ten counts. Its antigen is not identified. These data originate in a study of T cells in Graves' hyperthyroidism and ophthalmopathy. Notes on the study in general: Most clonotypes expanded in the thyroid (above 0.001) were also present in blood. Stable hyperthyroidism was told apart from ophthalmopathy by a model built on 13 V-J features.

TCR beta CDR3 regions were amplified from RNA transcripts. The HTBI primer set drove a first-round RT-PCR of the TCR CDR3. In TCRdb, the multiplex PCR reads were re-called with MiXCR into one record per CDR3 protein. The sample yields approximately 600,000 distinct CDR3 sequences, 20% to 25% seen once. The germline V gene encodes CDR1 GTSNPN and CDR2 SVGIG (reference sequence). The CDR3 has 14 amino acids. The V gene lost 3 bases and the J gene lost 1 base, with 12 bases spanning the gap. Thyroid ultrasound and orbital computed tomography, with clinical symptoms and serum thyroxine and TRAb, informed diagnoses.

The V and J genes are TRBV30 and TRBJ1-1; possible D gene TRBD1, 5 bases. This receptor was identified in a man aged 30 to 39 with Graves' ophthalmopathy. Input material: blood. The CDR3 nucleotides read TGTGCCTGGAGCGCCGAGGGGAGGAACACTGAAGCTTTCTTT. This codes for CAWSAEGRNTEAFF.